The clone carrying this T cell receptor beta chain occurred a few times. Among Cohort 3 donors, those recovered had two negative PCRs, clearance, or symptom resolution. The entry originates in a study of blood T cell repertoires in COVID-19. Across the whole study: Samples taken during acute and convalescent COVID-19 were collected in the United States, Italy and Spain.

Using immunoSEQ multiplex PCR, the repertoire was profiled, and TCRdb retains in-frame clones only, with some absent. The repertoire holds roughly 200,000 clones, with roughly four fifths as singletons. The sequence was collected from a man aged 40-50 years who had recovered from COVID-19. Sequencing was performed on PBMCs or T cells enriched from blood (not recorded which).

In DNA form, the CDR3 reads TGTGCCAGCAGCTTGAGTCCCCAGTTGGATGAGCAGTTCTTC. Its protein is CASSLSPQLDEQFF. J is TRBJ2-1 and V is TRBV5-6; no firm D call. The V and J ends lost 1 base and 8 bases respectively, with 13 bases between them. From germline, CDR1 is SGHDT and CDR2 YYEEEE. This CDR3 contains 14 residues.